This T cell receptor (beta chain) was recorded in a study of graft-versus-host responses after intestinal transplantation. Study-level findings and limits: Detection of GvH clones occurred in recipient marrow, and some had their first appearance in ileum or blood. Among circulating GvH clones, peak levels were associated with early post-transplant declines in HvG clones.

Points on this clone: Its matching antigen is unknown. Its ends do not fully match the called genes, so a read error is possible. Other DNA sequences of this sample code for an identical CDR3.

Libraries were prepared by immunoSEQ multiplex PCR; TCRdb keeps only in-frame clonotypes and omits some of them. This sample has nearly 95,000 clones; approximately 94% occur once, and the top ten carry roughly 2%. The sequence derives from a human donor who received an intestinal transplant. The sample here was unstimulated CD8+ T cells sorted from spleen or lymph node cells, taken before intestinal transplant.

The CDR3: CASSFRDTKNIQYF. The DNA of the CDR3 is TGTGCCAGCAGCTTTAGGGACACCAAGAACATTCAGTACTTC. This chain links TRBV13 with TRBJ2-4, with D possibly being TRBD1 (6 bases). Germline V gene lookup returns CDR1 PRHDT and CDR2 FYEKMQ (reference sequence). This CDR3 spans 14 amino acids.